A selection of T cell receptor beta chains follows, all from one sample in a study of cytomegalovirus exposure and HLA in healthy donors. Data came from immunoSEQ multiplex PCR; TCRdb stores just in-frame clones and leaves some out. The sample carries under 250,000 clones, 82% recorded once. The source material was PBMCs. The source of these receptors is a man aged 35 to 55 in good health and CMV-seropositive. Both conserved end residues are part of each CDR3. The D gene is left open where the match is weak. Size tells how often a clone was seen (once, few, many) or the class of an expanded clone, and some rows leave it out.

clone size	D gene	V gene	J gene	CDR3 DNA	CDR3 protein
once	.	TRBV15	TRBJ2-3	TGTGCCACCAAAGGGGTAGGGGATACGCAGTATTTT	CATKGVGDTQYF
.	.	TRBV19	TRBJ1-2	TGTGCCAGTAGTCCGGGACTTTACTATGGCTACACCTTC	CASSPGLYYGYTF
.	TRBD1	TRBV6-1	TRBJ1-5	TGTGCCAGCAGCGATGACAGGGGGTCCAATCAGCCCCAGCATTTT	CASSDDRGSNQPQHF
.	TRBD2	TRBV29-1	TRBJ2-3	TGCAGCTTGGTAGCGGGACCCTTAAATACGCAGTATTTT	CSLVAGPLNTQYF
.	.	TRBV19	TRBJ2-1	TGTGCCAGTAGCCGGGGTTTGCATGAGCAGTTCTTC	CASSRGLHEQFF
.	.	TRBV27	TRBJ2-7	TGTGCCAGCAGTTTAGGTGTGAGCTCCTACGAGCAGTACTTC	CASSLGVSSYEQYF
once	.	TRBV19	TRBJ1-1	TGTGCCAGTACCTGGGGGGGGGCCCTTGATGAAGCTTTCTTT	CASTWGGALDEAFF
.	.	TRBV5-4	TRBJ1-5	TGTGCCAGCAGCCCAGGACAGCCTAATAGCAATCAGCCCCAGCATTTT	CASSPGQPNSNQPQHF
.	.	TRBV4-2	TRBJ2-3	TGTGCCAGCAGCCAAGAACTTGTCACAGATACGCAGTATTTT	CASSQELVTDTQYF
.	.	TRBV7-3	TRBJ2-1	TGTGCCAGCAGGTCCGGGACAGAGCAGTTCTTC	CASRSGTEQFF
.	.	TRBV28	TRBJ1-1	TGTGCCAGCAGTTTGCACAGGGCCGACACTGAAGCTTTCTTT	CASSLHRADTEAFF
.	.	TRBV20-1	TRBJ1-1	TGCAGTGCTAGGGTGTCCAGTGAAGCTTTCTTT	CSARVSSEAFF
few	.	TRBV6-1	TRBJ1-1	TGTGCCAGCAGGGAATTTGGCCAGGGGAACACTGAAGCTTTCTTT	CASREFGQGNTEAFF
.	TRBD1	TRBV11-2	TRBJ1-5	TGTGCCAGCAGCTTAGGGGACAGGCTGCCCCAGCATTTT	CASSLGDRLPQHF
once	.	TRBV29-1	TRBJ1-1	TGCAGCGCTGCCCCTCGGGAGAACACTGAAGCTTTCTTT	CSAAPRENTEAFF
.	.	TRBV15	TRBJ1-1	TGTGCCACCAGCAGAGACATGAACACTGAAGCTTTCTTT	CATSRDMNTEAFF
.	TRBD2	TRBV7-2	TRBJ2-5	TGTGCCAGCAGCTTAGTTAGTAGCGGGAGGGGAGAGACCCAGTACTTC	CASSLVSSGRGETQYF
.	.	TRBV7-3	TRBJ2-5	TGTGCCAGCAGCTCGGACTGGCAAGAGACCCAGTACTTC	CASSSDWQETQYF
.	.	TRBV6-1	TRBJ2-6	TGTGCCAGCAGTGAGGGAGGATCTGGGGCCAACGTCCTGACTTTC	CASSEGGSGANVLTF
.	.	TRBV7-9	TRBJ2-5	TGTGCAGTACTAGCACCGTACCAAGAGACCCAGTACTTC	CAVLAPYQETQYF
.	.	TRBV5-5	TRBJ1-1	TGTGCCAGCAGCACCATTCCAGGGATAGGGAACACTGAAGCTTTCTTT	CASSTIPGIGNTEAFF
.	.	TRBV5-6	TRBJ2-5	TGTGCCAGCAGCTTAACAGGGAGAGGAGAGACCCAGTACTTC	CASSLTGRGETQYF